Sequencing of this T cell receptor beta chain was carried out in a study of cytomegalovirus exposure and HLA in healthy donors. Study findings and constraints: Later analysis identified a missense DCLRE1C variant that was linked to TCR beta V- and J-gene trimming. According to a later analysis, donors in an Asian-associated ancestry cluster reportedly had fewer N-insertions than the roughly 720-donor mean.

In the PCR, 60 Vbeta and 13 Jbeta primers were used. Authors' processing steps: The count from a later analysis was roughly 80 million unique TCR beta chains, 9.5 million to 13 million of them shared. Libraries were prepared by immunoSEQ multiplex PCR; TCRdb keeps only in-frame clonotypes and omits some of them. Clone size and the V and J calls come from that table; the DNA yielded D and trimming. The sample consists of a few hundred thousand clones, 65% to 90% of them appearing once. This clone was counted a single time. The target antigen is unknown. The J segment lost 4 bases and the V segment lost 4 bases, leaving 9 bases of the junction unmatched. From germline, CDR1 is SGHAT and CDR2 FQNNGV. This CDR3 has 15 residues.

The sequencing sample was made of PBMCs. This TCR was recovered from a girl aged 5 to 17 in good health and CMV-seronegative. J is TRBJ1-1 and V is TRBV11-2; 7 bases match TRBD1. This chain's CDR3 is CASSSTRGGATEAFF. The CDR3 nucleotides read TGTGCCAGCAGCTCAACAAGAGGGGGCGCCACTGAAGCTTTCTTT.